This T cell receptor (beta chain) was profiled in a study of shared clonotypes between healthy human individuals. Study observations and caveats: In contrast to clonotypes shared by all four donors, non-shared clonotypes had lower generation probabilities.

About this clone: Antigen: not known.

An assay was performed, and its level was deep. Study processing details: Junction-only immunoSEQ data arrived without quality scores, meaning filtering differed. Assay used: immunoSEQ multiplex PCR; TCRdb lists only in-frame clones, some missing. D and trimming come from the DNA, and the V and J calls and clone size come from that table. Of around 200,000 clones in the sample, approximately 60% were seen once. CDR1 and CDR2 from the germline V gene are SGHNT and YENEEA. Trimming left V 0 bases short and J 5 bases short, with 13 bases between. The CDR3 consists of 15 residues. CD4+ cell separation produced CD45RA+ naive and CD45RA-negative memory subsets.

Material for sequencing was memory CD4+ T cells sorted from blood. Subset given: CD45RA-negative fraction. V gene TRBV11-3 combines with J gene TRBJ1-1; tentatively, D is TRBD1 (5 bases). The receptor comes from a man aged 30 to 39 in good health. The CDR3 region is CASSLDGRVGTEAFF. For the CDR3, the DNA is TGTGCCAGCAGCTTAGACGGCAGGGTTGGGACTGAAGCTTTCTTT.